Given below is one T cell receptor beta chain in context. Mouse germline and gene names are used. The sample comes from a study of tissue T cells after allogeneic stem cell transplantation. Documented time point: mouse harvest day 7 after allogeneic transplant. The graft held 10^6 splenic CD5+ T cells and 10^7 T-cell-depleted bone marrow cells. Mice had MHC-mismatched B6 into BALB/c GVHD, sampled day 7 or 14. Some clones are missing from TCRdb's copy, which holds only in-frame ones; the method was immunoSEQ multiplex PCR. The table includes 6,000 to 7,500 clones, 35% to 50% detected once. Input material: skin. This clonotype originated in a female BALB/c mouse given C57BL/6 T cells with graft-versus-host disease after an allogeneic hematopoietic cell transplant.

The CDR3 is CASSSWGNTGQLYF. CDR3 bases read: TGTGCCAGCAGCTCTTGGGGGAACACCGGGCAGCTCTAC. The chain couples TRBV3 to TRBJ2-2; the D gene is possibly TRBD2 (6 bases). The observed sequence ends 1 residue before the CDR3 terminus, with the missing tail filled in from the germline J gene. V shed 4 bases and J shed 2 bases, with 8 bases lying between them. Germline CDR1 reads SNHLY; CDR2 reads FYNGKV (reference sequence). This CDR3 contains 14 residues.